This TCR beta chain was recorded in a study of spatial heterogeneity in lung cancer. The overall study: The donors, fewer than 90 patients with untreated early-stage non-small cell lung cancer, provided the samples. After resection, follow-up PBMC samples were sequenced when available, at a median of approximately 25 months later.

Time point here: blood at routine non-recurrence follow-up after resection. TCRdb independently ran MiXCR on the 5' RACE reads; one entry per CDR3 protein. The table has 110,000 or so distinct CDR3 sequences, about a tenth seen once; the top ten hold roughly a quarter. Germline V CDR1 and CDR2: SGHTA, FQGNSA. CDR3 size: 13 residues. V was shortened by 3 bases and J by 6 bases, with 8 bases between the two germline ends. The rearrangement links TRBV7-2 to TRBJ2-2; unclear D gene. The TCR sequence derives from a female donor with early-stage non-small cell lung cancer. Sequencing used PBMCs, obtained at follow-up. CDR3 amino acids: CASSFLGSGELFF. The CDR3 DNA reads as TGTGCCAGCAGCTTCCTTGGCTCCGGGGAGCTGTTTTTT.